The 17 T cell receptor beta chains reported below all come from one sample, sequenced in a study of T cell clusters in autoimmune cytopenias. Multiplex touch-down PCR amplified TRB using TRB-A and TRB-B pools in one tube. TCRdb re-called the multiplex PCR reads; one entry per CDR3 protein, DNA not given. The listing records fewer than 8,500 distinct CDR3 sequences. TRB amplification used approximately 250 ng of peripheral blood genomic DNA. The sample was peripheral blood. Receptor source: a human donor with an autoimmune cytopenia or autoimmune hepatitis (not recorded which).

Measured by frequency, this clonotype is medium-sized. This rearrangement joins TRBV27 to TRBJ1-5. Germline V gives CDR1 MNHEY, CDR2 SMNVEV (reference sequence). The CDR3 length is 13 residues. This CDR3 reads CASSLGLNQPQHF.

The chain recombines TRBV20-1 with TRBJ1-2; the TRBD1 assignment by TCRdb is unverifiable without DNA. The CDR3 has 13 residues. Germline assignment: CDR1 DFQATT and CDR2 SNEGSKA (reference sequence). The CDR3 here is CSAHWGQNYGYTF.

This clonotype is labeled medium-sized based on frequency. This chain links TRBV6-6 with TRBJ2-6. CDR3 length equals 16 residues. Germline CDR1 is MNHNY and CDR2 is SVGAGI (reference sequence). CDR3 sequence: CASSYSGHSGANVLTF.

The V gene is TRBV19, the J gene TRBJ1-5. Per germline, CDR1 LNHDA and CDR2 SQIVND (reference sequence). The CDR3 is 16 amino acids. The CDR3 here is CASSLKPGLLNQPQHF.

CDR3 residues: CATSDFRSGSEADTQYF. The chain uses TRBV24-1 and TRBJ2-3; TCRdb's D call, TRBD2, is unchecked because there is no DNA. CDR1 and CDR2 (germline): KGHDR, SFDVKD. The CDR3 runs 17 residues.

The V and J genes are TRBV6-5 and TRBJ1-1; TCRdb gives TRBD1 as the D gene, but with no DNA this cannot be confirmed. The CDR3 runs to 11 residues. Per germline, CDR1 MNHEY and CDR2 SVGAGI. CDR3 sequence: CASSRVTEAFF.

By frequency, this clonotype registers medium-sized. The chain is built from TRBV5-4 and TRBJ1-1. Germline CDR1 reads SGHNT; CDR2 reads YYREEE (reference sequence). This CDR3 region has 15 residues. The CDR3 spells CASSLRRGSYPEAFF.

The J gene is TRBJ1-6, the V gene TRBV7-3. In germline, CDR1 is SGHTA, CDR2 FQGTGA. The CDR3 totals 15 residues. CDR3 in amino acids: CASSLTGPSNSPLHF.

V usage is TRBV6-5 and J usage is TRBJ2-3; TCRdb's D call of TRBD1 is untestable without DNA. This CDR3 is 15 amino acids long. The germline gives CDR1 MNHEY, CDR2 SVGAGI. The CDR3 spells CASSPRQLSTDTQYF.

This clonotype is called medium-sized based on its frequency. The genes are TRBV19 and TRBJ1-2. The germline gives CDR1 LNHDA, CDR2 SQIVND (reference sequence). The CDR3 has 11 amino acids. The CDR3 sequence: CASSTGLGYTF.

This chain links TRBV20-1 with TRBJ2-2; the D gene TCRdb calls, TRBD1, cannot be checked with no DNA. Looked up from germline, CDR1 is DFQATT and CDR2 is SNEGSKA (reference sequence). The CDR3 covers 16 residues. The CDR3 loop is CSARVWGLGGTGELFF.

The chain links TRBV10-3 to TRBJ2-1; checking the TCRdb D call of TRBD2 is not possible without DNA. CDR1 and CDR2 from the germline V gene are ENHRY and SYGVKD. This CDR3 has 13 residues. The CDR3 here is CATGTSGYNEQFF.

By frequency, this clonotype is medium-sized. This sequence joins TRBV6-5 and TRBJ1-3; the D gene TCRdb calls, TRBD1, cannot be checked with no DNA. From germline, CDR1 is MNHEY and CDR2 SVGAGI. This CDR3 region has 19 residues. The CDR3 sequence: CASSYAARSQGASGNTIYF.

This clonotype registers medium-sized by frequency. The chain has TRBV28 and TRBJ1-6. CDR1 is MDHEN, CDR2 SYDVKM, per germline. The length of the CDR3 is 16 residues. CDR3 in amino acids: CASSPVEGTGTPPLHF.

The chain combines TRBV11-2 with TRBJ2-5; TCRdb indicates TRBD2, and absent DNA this call remains unverified. There are 16 residues in the CDR3. The germline gives CDR1 SGHAT, CDR2 FQNNGV. CDR3 loop: CASRDGAGGLEETQYF.

CDR3 region: CSARDIRETGVNTEAFF. This chain links TRBV20-1 with TRBJ1-1; as DNA is missing, the TRBD1 call by TCRdb cannot be tested. Per germline, CDR1 DFQATT and CDR2 SNEGSKA (reference sequence). This CDR3 region has 17 residues.

The rearrangement uses TRBV30 and TRBJ2-5. In germline, CDR1 is GTSNPN, CDR2 SVGIG (reference sequence). The CDR3 is made up of 15 amino acids. The CDR3 loop is CAWSVPVALPGTQYF.